This T cell receptor beta chain was found in a study of PD-L1 blockade in urothelial cancer. Whole-study context: When patients started atezolizumab at some point between 2013 and 2014, it was given at 1,200 mg intravenously every 3 weeks. Median T cell yield from blood was about 150,000.

TCRdb's table, derived via immunoSEQ multiplex PCR, lists solely in-frame clones and lacks some. The top ten clones hold 2% to 2.5% of a sample with 95,000 to 150,000 clones, around 86% of them seen once. Sample time point: peripheral blood 6 weeks after treatment start. Germline CDR1 is LGHNA and CDR2 is YNFKEQ. Trimming removed 4 bases at V and 2 bases at J, with 4 bases between. The CDR3 length is 12 residues. The receptor's source is a man aged 45 to 65 with urothelial cancer. The sample was PBMCs, taken around atezolizumab (anti-PD-L1) treatment. The rearrangement links TRBV4-2 to TRBJ2-3; D is unresolved. The DNA for the CDR3 is TGTGCCAGCAGCCCTAACACAGATACGCAGTATTTT. It translates to CASSPNTDTQYF.